The 6 T cell receptor beta chains given below trace back to one sample, sequenced in a study of OX40 agonist ivuxolimab in advanced cancers. Sequenced by immunoSEQ multiplex PCR; TCRdb stores in-frame clones only, minus some. The table shows tens of thousands of clones, with almost 95% occurring only once. The specimen was CD4+ or CD8+ T cells sorted from blood, collected in a trial of the OX40 agonist ivuxolimab. The receptor set was obtained from an adult with an advanced solid tumor such as melanoma, head and neck, liver or kidney cancer.

The V call is TRBV9, the J call TRBJ1-1, with TRBD1 matching 8 bases. This CDR3 region has 17 residues. The V and J ends lost 4 bases and 3 bases, in that order; junction bases with no gene match: 14. Germline V lookup: CDR1 SGDLS, CDR2 YYNGEE. CDR3 DNA sequence: TGTGCCAGCAGCCCCCGGAACGGCAGGGGGCCCGACACTGAAGCTTTCTTT. Its translation: CASSPRNGRGPDTEAFF.

V usage is TRBV4-1 and J usage is TRBJ1-1; D unclear. V was shortened by 0 bases and J by 0 bases, with 5 bases between the two germline ends. The germline gives CDR1 MGHRA, CDR2 YSYEKL. This CDR3 comprises 14 residues. CDR3 protein: CASSQDGMNTEAFF. The CDR3 region has the DNA TGCGCCAGCAGCCAAGATGGAATGAACACTGAAGCTTTCTTT.

The rearrangement uses TRBV9 and TRBJ2-1, with D perhaps matching TRBD2 (5 bases). The CDR3 covers 14 residues. V lost 0 bases to trimming and J lost 8 bases, with 12 bases between them. The germline CDR1 and CDR2 sequences are SGDLS and YYNGEE. The chain's CDR3 is CASSVATGWDEQFF. The CDR3 DNA follows: TGTGCCAGCAGCGTAGCTACGGGGTGGGATGAGCAGTTCTTC.

The V gene is TRBV28, the J gene TRBJ1-5; TRBD1 might be the D (6 bases). CDR3 length equals 15 residues. Germline lookup yields CDR1 MDHEN and CDR2 SYDVKM. Trimming removed 6 bases from V and 6 bases from J, with 18 bases in between. CDR3 residues: CASRRARGAVQPQHF. The CDR3 DNA follows: TGTGCCAGCAGAAGAGCCCGGGGGGCGGTTCAGCCCCAGCATTTT.

The chain is built from TRBV9 and TRBJ2-7; 9 bases match TRBD1. The CDR3 is 13 residues long. V dropped 3 bases and J dropped 5; count of bases not matched to a gene: 3. The germline V gene encodes CDR1 SGDLS and CDR2 YYNGEE. The CDR3 DNA sequence: TGTGCCAGCAGCGGTGACAGGGGGGACGAGCAGTACTTC. Protein product: CASSGDRGDEQYF.

This sequence joins TRBV27 and TRBJ1-1, with D perhaps TRBD1 (6 bases). The ends were cut back, 2 bases at V and 1 base at J, with 8 bases in the middle. CDR1 is MNHEY and CDR2 is SMNVEV in the germline V gene (reference sequence). The CDR3 is 14 residues long. The CDR3 coding sequence is TGTGCCAGCAGTTTAATAGGGGGGAACACTGAAGCTTTCTTT. Translation gives CASSLIGGNTEAFF.